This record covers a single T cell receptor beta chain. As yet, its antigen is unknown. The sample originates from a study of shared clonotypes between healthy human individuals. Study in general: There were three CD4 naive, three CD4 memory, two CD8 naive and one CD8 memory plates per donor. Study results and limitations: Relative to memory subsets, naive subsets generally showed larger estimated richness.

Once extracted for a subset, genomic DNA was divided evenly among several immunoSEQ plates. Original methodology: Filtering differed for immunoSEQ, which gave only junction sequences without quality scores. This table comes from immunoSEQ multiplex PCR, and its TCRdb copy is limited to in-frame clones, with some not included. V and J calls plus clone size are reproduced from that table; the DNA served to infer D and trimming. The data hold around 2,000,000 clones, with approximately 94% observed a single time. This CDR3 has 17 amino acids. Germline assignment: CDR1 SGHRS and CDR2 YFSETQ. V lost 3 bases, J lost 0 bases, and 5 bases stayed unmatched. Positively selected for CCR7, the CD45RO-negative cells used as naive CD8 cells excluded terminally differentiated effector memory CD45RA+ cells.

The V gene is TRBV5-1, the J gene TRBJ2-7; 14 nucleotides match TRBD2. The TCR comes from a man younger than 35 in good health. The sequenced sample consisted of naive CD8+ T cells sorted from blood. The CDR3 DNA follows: TGCGCCAGCAGCTCGGGGACTAGCGGGGGCAGCTCCTACGAGCAGTACTTC. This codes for CASSSGTSGGSSYEQYF.